These 6 T cell receptor beta chains share one sample of origin, sequenced in a study of OX40 agonist ivuxolimab in advanced cancers. The table came from immunoSEQ multiplex PCR; TCRdb's copy has only in-frame clones and leaves some out. The sample yields about 98,000 clones, about nine tenths seen once. Material: CD4+ or CD8+ T cells sorted from blood, obtained in a trial of the OX40 agonist ivuxolimab. The receptors here all came from an adult with an advanced solid tumor such as melanoma, head and neck, liver or kidney cancer.

The table lists this clone with a count of one. An end of the junction does not agree with germline; a read error may underlie this. The gene calls are TRBV6-6 and TRBJ1-2; D not certain. The CDR3 is made up of 14 amino acids. Germline values: CDR1 MNHNY, CDR2 SVGAGI (reference sequence). The CDR3 reads CASNPAEGNSGYTF. CDR3 bases: TGTGCCAGCAACCCAGCGGAGGGAAACTCTGGCTACACCTTC.

The J gene is TRBJ2-2, the V gene TRBV4-3; 8 bases are shared with TRBD2. Trimming at V came to 4 bases and at J to 4 bases, leaving 11 bases not matched to a gene. The CDR3 is made up of 17 amino acids. Germline assignment: CDR1 LGHNA and CDR2 YSLEER. CDR3 amino acids: CASSPREGSKSTGELFF. The CDR3 DNA is TGCGCCAGCAGCCCCCGGGAGGGGAGCAAAAGCACCGGGGAGCTGTTTTTT.

The chain recombines TRBV28 with TRBJ2-7, with D uncertain. Trimming left V 7 bases short and J 0 bases short, with 13 bases between. Germline CDR1 is MDHEN and CDR2 is SYDVKM. The CDR3 loop spans 14 amino acids. The CDR3 DNA reads as TGTGCCAGCACCCCCGGAATGAGCTCCTACGAGCAGTACTTC. This sequence encodes CASTPGMSSYEQYF. Full variable domain (missing parts from reference TRBV28 and TRBJ2-7): DVKVTQSSRYLVKRTGEKVFLECVQDMDHENMFWYRQDPGLGLRLIYFSYDVKMKEKGDIPEGYSVSREKKERFSLILESASTNQTSMYLCASTPGMSSYEQYFGPGTRLTVT.

The chain carries TRBV19 and TRBJ1-1; D perhaps matches TRBD1 (5 bases). Trimming took off 3 bases at V and 0 bases at J, with 14 bases between the two ends. Germline V gene lookup returns CDR1 LNHDA and CDR2 SQIVND (reference sequence). The CDR3 contains 16 residues. DNA for the CDR3: TGTGCCAGTAGTATGGCGCAGGGTATAGTGAACACTGAAGCTTTCTTT. Its protein product is CASSMAQGIVNTEAFF.

This chain uses TRBV6-6 with TRBJ1-1, with 10 positions matching TRBD1. The CDR3 contains 16 residues. Germline CDR1 MNHNY, CDR2 SVGAGI (reference sequence). V dropped 5 bases and J dropped 1; count of bases not matched to a gene: 7. CDR3 DNA sequence: TGTGCCAGCAGTACCCGGGACAGGGGCACGAACACTGAAGCTTTCTTT. Translated, it gives CASSTRDRGTNTEAFF.

This chain uses TRBV30 with TRBJ1-1, with a tentative D call TRBD1 (6 bases). V gave up 0 bases and J gave up 2 bases, with 19 bases separating them. The germline CDR1 and CDR2 sequences are GTSNPN and SVGIG (reference sequence). The CDR3 loop spans 17 amino acids. CDR3 in amino acids: CAWSVDRMGGKNTEAFF. The CDR3 DNA sequence: TGTGCCTGGAGTGTAGACAGGATGGGAGGGAAAAACACTGAAGCTTTCTTT.